This TCR beta chain comes out of a study of blood T cells in healthy people across ages. The J segment lost 8 bases and the V segment lost 5 bases, leaving 12 bases of the junction unmatched. CDR3 length equals 16 residues. Looked up from germline, CDR1 is MDHEN and CDR2 is SYDVKM. PCR was performed a second time for 7 to 11 cycles using a sample-barcoded 5' primer and a J-beta primer mix. TCRdb recomputed calls from the 5' RACE reads with MiXCR, one row per CDR3 protein. The sample lists roughly 1,500,000 distinct CDR3 sequences; 42% were seen once. The V gene is TRBV28, the J gene TRBJ2-1; 10 nucleotides agree with TRBD1. The sequenced sample was blood. The TCR sequence derives from a woman aged 18-29 years in good health. CDR3 residues: CASSQTGTGDFDEQFF. CDR3 bases: TGTGCCAGCAGTCAAACCGGGACAGGGGATTTTGATGAGCAGTTCTTC.